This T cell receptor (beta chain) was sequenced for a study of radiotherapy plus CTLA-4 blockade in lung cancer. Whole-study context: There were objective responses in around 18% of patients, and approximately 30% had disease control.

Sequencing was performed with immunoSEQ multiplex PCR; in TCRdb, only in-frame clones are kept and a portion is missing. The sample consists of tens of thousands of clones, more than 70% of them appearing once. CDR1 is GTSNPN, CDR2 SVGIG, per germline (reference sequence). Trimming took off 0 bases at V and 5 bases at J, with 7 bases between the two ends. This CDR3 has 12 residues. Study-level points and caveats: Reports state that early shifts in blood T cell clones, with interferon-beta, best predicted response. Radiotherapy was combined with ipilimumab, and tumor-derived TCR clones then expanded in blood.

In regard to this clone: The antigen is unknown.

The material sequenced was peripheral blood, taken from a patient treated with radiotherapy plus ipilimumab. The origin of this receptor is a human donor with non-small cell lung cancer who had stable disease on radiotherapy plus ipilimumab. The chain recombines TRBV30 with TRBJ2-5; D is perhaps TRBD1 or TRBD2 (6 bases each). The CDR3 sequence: CAWSVGGETQYF. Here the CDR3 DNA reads TGTGCCTGGAGTGTAGGGGGGGAGACCCAGTACTTC.